The T cell receptor beta chain under discussion was sequenced for a study of T cell changes during pregnancy in multiple sclerosis (dated by TCRdb to the late 2010s). General notes on the study: Changes in the T cell repertoire over the course of pregnancy were examined in this study in women with multiple sclerosis.

Library method: the immunoSEQ multiplex PCR assay. Sourced from immuneACCESS, this table was stored by TCRdb with only in-frame sequences that have V and J called. A share of the clones is absent; for the studies checked, an unresolved V gene accounts for under half, and the remainder has no known explanation. The sample has 30,000 to 45,000 clones on record, over 80% of them singletons. Of the sample, 1.2% is held by the ten largest clones. Note on this clone: Its target antigen remains unknown. No quality values exist for individual bases; no much larger clone is one base distant.

As encoded in the germline V gene (reference sequence), CDR1 is GTSNPN while CDR2 is SVGIG. Cut back by 3 bases and 0 bases, the V and J ends lie 12 bases apart. From the cysteine up to the phenylalanine, the CDR3 has a length of 14 residues. Just the 42-base CDR3 DNA is kept, in frame starting at base 1. The chain employs TRBV30 and TRBJ2-7; TRBD1 could be the D gene, as 6 bases match. The sequenced sample was PBMCs (not recorded whether the cells were cultured). The source is a female donor with multiple sclerosis, enrolled in a pregnancy study. The DNA reads as follows: TGTGCCTGGAGATCAGGGGCTTACTCCTACGAGCAGTACTTC. It is translated as CAWRSGAYSYEQYF.